What follows describes a single T cell receptor (beta chain). This receptor's antigen is unknown. No clone much larger than this one lies a single base away; base qualities are absent. To prepare the library, PCR was applied. TCRdb names Illumina HiSeq 2500 as the instrument used. TCR library preparation used molecular barcoding, with unique molecular identifiers applied to normalize quantification of the TCRbeta repertoire. The public reads were reanalyzed by TCRdb: fastp trimming at Q25, MiXCR alignment, in-frame beta chains only. Identical CDR3 proteins give one entry, which carries the most common genes and DNA. The sample has some 290,000 distinct CDR3 sequences on record, around 25% of them singletons. The ten largest make up approximately 9.9% of the sample. This record belongs to a study of T-cell reconstitution after alpha-beta-depleted transplantation in children (dated by TCRdb to 2016 to 2017). With respect to the entire study: Using TCR repertoire profiling, the study quantitatively followed how T-cell immune reconstitution unfolded in children after TCRalphabeta/CD19-depleted allogeneic hematopoietic cell transplantation.

Sample treatment or condition, as interpreted from the label and publication: allogeneic hematopoietic cell transplantation with graft depleted of TCRalphabeta T cells and CD19 B cells. The children who served as transplant recipients had been given grafts of TCRalphabeta/CD19-depleted allogeneic hematopoietic cells. The CDR3 has 17 amino acids, counting the end cysteine and phenylalanine. Only the CDR3 DNA is retained, 51 bases long and in frame from the first base. CDR1 and CDR2, per the germline V gene (reference sequence), are LNHDA and SQIVND. Compared with germline, V lacks 7 bases and J lacks 6 bases; bases without a gene match: 15. Overall results and qualifications from the work: The high TCRbeta diversity at day 60 in some patients was ascribed to recipient T cells and intrathymic progenitors that had survived conditioning. Over subsequent months, a decline in hyperexpanded clone frequencies was noted, and after one year, T-cell counts and TCRbeta diversity were mostly ascribed to newly produced T cells. The apparently early recovery of alphabetaT-cell counts about two months after transplant reportedly depended on only several hundred rapidly expanded clones that came from non-depleted graft cells.

Sequencing used PBMCs, mostly from graft donor cells, obtained 180 days after TCRalphabeta/CD19-depleted stem cell transplant. The receptor chain draws on TRBV19 and TRBJ2-2, with 9 bases in between that match TRBD2. This receptor was obtained from a male patient under 18 who had a stem cell transplant for acute lymphoblastic leukemia, so the T cells may come from the graft donor. The nucleotides read TGTGCCAGTACATCACGCCATAGCGGGAGCCCCCCCGGGGAGCTGTTTTTT. Protein translation: CASTSRHSGSPPGELFF.